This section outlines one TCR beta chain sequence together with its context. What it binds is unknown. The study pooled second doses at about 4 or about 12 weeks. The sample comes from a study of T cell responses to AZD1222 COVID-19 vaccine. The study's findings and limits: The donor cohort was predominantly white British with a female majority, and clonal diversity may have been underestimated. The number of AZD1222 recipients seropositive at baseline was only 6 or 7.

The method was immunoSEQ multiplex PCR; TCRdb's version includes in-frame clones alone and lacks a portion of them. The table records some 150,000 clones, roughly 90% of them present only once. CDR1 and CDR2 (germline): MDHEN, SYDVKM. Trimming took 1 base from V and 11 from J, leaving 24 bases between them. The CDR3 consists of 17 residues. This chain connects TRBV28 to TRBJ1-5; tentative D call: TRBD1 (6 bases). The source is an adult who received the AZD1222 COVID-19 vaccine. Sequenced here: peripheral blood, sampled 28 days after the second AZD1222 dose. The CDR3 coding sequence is TGTGCCAGCAGTTTATTTGGTTTGGAGACCCTAAGGGGGGCCCAGCATTTT. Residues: CASSLFGLETLRGAQHF.